The 7 T cell receptor beta chains in this list originate from one sample, sequenced in a study of T cell repertoires in cytomegalovirus infection. TCRdb re-called the reads through MiXCR, storing one row per CDR3 protein. The sample carries approximately 260,000 distinct CDR3 sequences, about 20% recorded once. No cognate antigen is known for these TCRs. The sample was cultured PBMCs, taken from culture after CMV antigen stimulation. The receptors stem from a human donor in good health (CMV status not recorded). Some clones in this sample may be carry-over from other donors' samples.

The J gene is TRBJ2-1, the V gene TRBV7-9, with 15 bases matching TRBD2. CDR1 and CDR2 from the germline V gene are SEHNR and FQNEAQ (reference sequence). V shed 5 bases, J shed 3 bases, and the junction held 8 bases outside the gene matches. The CDR3 extends over 18 amino acids. The CDR3: CASSQWTSGRALYNEQFF. In nucleotides, the CDR3 is TGTGCCAGCAGCCAATGGACTAGCGGGAGGGCCCTCTACAATGAGCAGTTCTTC.

Many counts were recorded for this clonotype. Here the CDR3 DNA reads TGTGCCAGCAGCTTATACACGGTGTTGGGCAATCAGCCCCAGCATTTT. It translates to CASSLYTVLGNQPQHF. The rearrangement joins TRBV7-9 to TRBJ1-5; D unclear. The CDR3 extends over 16 amino acids. Germline CDR1 SEHNR, CDR2 FQNEAQ (reference sequence). Trimming left V 2 bases short and J 2 bases short, with 13 bases between.

Only a few counts were recorded for this clonotype. This chain links TRBV6-2 or TRBV6-3 with TRBJ2-2, with TRBD2 identical over 14 bases. The germline V gene encodes CDR1 MNHEY and CDR2 SVGEGT. Germline trimming cut 6 bases from V and 5 bases from J; bases unmatched to any gene: 8. This CDR3 is built from 17 residues. The CDR3 protein is CASRPGLAGARTGELFF. DNA for the CDR3: TGTGCCAGCAGGCCGGGACTAGCGGGAGCTCGAACCGGGGAGCTGTTTTTT.

This chain uses TRBV28 with TRBJ2-7; no clear D gene. The CDR3 spans 14 residues. V was clipped by 4 bases and J by 2 bases, with 12 bases between them. Looked up from germline, CDR1 is MDHEN and CDR2 is SYDVKM. The CDR3: CASSSSPGTYEQYF. For the CDR3, the DNA is TGTGCCAGCAGTTCATCACCAGGAACCTACGAGCAGTACTTC.

The chain uses TRBV5-4 and TRBJ1-3; the D gene is possibly TRBD1 (5 bases). Trimming removed 4 bases from V and 4 bases from J, with 15 bases in between. There are 15 residues in the CDR3. Germline V gene sequence: CDR1 SGHNT, CDR2 YYREEE (reference sequence). CDR3 protein: CASSPGGAGGNTIYF. The CDR3 bases are TGTGCCAGCAGCCCTGGAGGGGCTGGAGGAAACACCATATATTTT.

J is TRBJ1-5 and V is TRBV25-1; no clear D. Germline assignment: CDR1 MGHDK and CDR2 SYGVNS. This CDR3 has 14 amino acids. V was clipped by 4 bases and J by 5 bases, with 12 bases between them. For the CDR3, the DNA is TGTGCCAGCAGTGTAGACGGCTCTTATCAGCCCCAGCATTTT. This translates into CASSVDGSYQPQHF.

About this clonotype itself: One base away lies a much larger clone, so this may be a sequencing read error. The V and J genes are TRBV7-2 and TRBJ1-4, with D perhaps matching TRBD1 (6 bases). The CDR3 totals 15 residues. The germline CDR1 and CDR2 sequences are SGHTA and FQGNSA. Written as DNA, the CDR3 is TGTGACAGCAGTAATACGGGACACCCGAATGAAAAACTGTTTTTT. Amino acids: CDSSNTGHPNEKLFF.